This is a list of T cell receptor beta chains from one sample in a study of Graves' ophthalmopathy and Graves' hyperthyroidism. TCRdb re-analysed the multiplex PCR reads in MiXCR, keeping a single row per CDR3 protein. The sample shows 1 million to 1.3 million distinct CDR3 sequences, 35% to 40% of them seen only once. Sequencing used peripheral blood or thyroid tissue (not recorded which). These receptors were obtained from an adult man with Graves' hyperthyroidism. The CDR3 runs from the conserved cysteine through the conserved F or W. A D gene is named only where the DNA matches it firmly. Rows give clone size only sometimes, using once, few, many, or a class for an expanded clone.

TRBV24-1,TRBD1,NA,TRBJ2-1,TGTGCCACCGCGGACAGGGGGCAGAATGAGCAGTTCTTC,CATADRGQNEQFF
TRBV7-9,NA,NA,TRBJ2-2,TGTGCCAGCAGCCCAGACCTTACAGGGTACACCGGGGAGCTGTTTTTT,CASSPDLTGYTGELFF
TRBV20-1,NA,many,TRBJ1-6,TGCAGTGCTAGTATTGCCAGGGATAATTCACCCCTCCACTTT,CSASIARDNSPLHF
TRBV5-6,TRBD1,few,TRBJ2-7,TGTGCCAGCAGCTTGGGGTTCAGGGGGATCCGCGAGCAGTACTTC,CASSLGFRGIREQYF
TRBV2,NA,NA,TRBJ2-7,TGTGCCAGCAGTGAACTGACTGCCCAGGTTTTCTTC,CASSELTAQVFF
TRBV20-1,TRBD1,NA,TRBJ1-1,TGCAGTGCTAGAGGAGGACAGGGAGTTGTTGCTGAAGCTTTCTTT,CSARGGQGVVAEAFF
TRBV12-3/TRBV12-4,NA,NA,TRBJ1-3,TGTGCCGGCAGTTTCTATGGAGACACCATATATTTT,CAGSFYGDTIYF
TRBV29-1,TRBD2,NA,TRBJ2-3,TGCAGCGGGGGAGGACTAGCGGGGGGCACAGATACGCAGTATTTT,CSGGGLAGGTDTQYF
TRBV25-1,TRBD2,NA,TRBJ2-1,TGTGCCAGCAGTGGAGGAGGGCTAGCGGGAGGGGGGTACAATGAGCAGTTCTTC,CASSGGGLAGGGYNEQFF
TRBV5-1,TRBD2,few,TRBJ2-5,TGCGCCAGCAGCCCGGGACTAGCGGGACGACGAGAGACCCAGTACTTC,CASSPGLAGRRETQYF
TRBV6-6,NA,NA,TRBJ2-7,TGTGCCAGCAGTTACAATTTCCCCTCCTACGAGCAGTACTTC,CASSYNFPSYEQYF
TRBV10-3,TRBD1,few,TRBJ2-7,TGTGCCATCAGCCCTCGCCGGGACAGGGCCTCCTACGAGCAGTACTTC,CAISPRRDRASYEQYF
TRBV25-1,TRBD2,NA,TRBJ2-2,TGTGCAACTAGCGGGAGGGCCGCCGGGGAGCTGTTTTTT,CATSGRAAGELFF
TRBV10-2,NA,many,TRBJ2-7,TGCGCCAGCAGGCCGGGAGCAGCGGGGCAGTACTTC,CASRPGAAGQYF
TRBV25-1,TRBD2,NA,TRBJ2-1,TGTGCCAGCAGTCCTAGCGGGAGGGCCCTGAATGAGCAGTTCTTC,CASSPSGRALNEQFF
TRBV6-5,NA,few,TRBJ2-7,TGTGCCAGCAGTGAATTACTACAGATCTACGAGCAGTACTTC,CASSELLQIYEQYF
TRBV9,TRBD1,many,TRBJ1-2,TGTGCCAGCAGCGTCGGGACAGGCTCTAACTATGGCTACACCTTC,CASSVGTGSNYGYTF
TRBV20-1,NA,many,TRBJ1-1,TGCAGTGCCTTCCCGGGGACGGAGGGGCACACTGAAGCTTTCTTT,CSAFPGTEGHTEAFF
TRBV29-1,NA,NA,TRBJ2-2,TGCAGGTCGGGACGGCTGAACACCGGGGAGCTGTTTTTT,CRSGRLNTGELFF
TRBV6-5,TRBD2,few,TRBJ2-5,TGTGCCAGCAGTACGGAGGGACTAGCGGGAGAGACCCAGTACTTC,CASSTEGLAGETQYF
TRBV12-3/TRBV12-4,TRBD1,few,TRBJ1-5,TGTGCCAGCAGGGAAGAGACAGGGAAATTTCAGCCCCAGCATTTT,CASREETGKFQPQHF
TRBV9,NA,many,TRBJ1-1,TGTGCCAGCAGCGTAGCGCCCGCGAACACTGAAGCTTTCTTT,CASSVAPANTEAFF
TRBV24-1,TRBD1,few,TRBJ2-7,TGTGCCACCAGTGACCGTGGTACCTACGGACAGGTTGACTACGAGCAGTACTTC,CATSDRGTYGQVDYEQYF
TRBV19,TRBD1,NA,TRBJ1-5,TGTGCCAGCAGGCAGGGGGGGAATCAGCCCCAGCATTTT,CASRQGGNQPQHF
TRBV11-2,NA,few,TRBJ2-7,TGTGCCAGCAGCTTAGGAATAAGCTACGGTCCGGCGAGGCACGAGCAGTACTTC,CASSLGISYGPARHEQYF
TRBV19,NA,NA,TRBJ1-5,TGTGCCAGTAGTAACGCATGGGATCAGCCCCAGCATTTT,CASSNAWDQPQHF
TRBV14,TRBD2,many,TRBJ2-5,TGTGCCAGCAGCCCACTAGCGGGGGATTACCAAGAGACCCAGTACTTC,CASSPLAGDYQETQYF
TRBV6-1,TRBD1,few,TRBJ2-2,TGTGCCAGCGATCGGGACAGGGACGGCGGGGAGCTGTTTTTT,CASDRDRDGGELFF
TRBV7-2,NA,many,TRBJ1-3,TGTGCCAGCAGCTCCCGGGACTCGAGCTCTGGAAACACCATATATTTT,CASSSRDSSSGNTIYF
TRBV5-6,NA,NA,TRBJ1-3,TGTGCCAGCAGCCAAACTAGGGGGAATCGAAACACCATATATTTT,CASSQTRGNRNTIYF
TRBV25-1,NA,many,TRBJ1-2,TGTGCCAGCAAAGGACCAATGGACAGCTATGGCTACACCTTC,CASKGPMDSYGYTF
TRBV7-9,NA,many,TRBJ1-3,TGTGCCAGCAGCTTTCCTGGGGACACCATATATTTT,CASSFPGDTIYF
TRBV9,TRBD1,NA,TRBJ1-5,TGTGCCAGCAGTTTAAGTCCGACAGGGGTTGGTCAGCCCCAGCATTTT,CASSLSPTGVGQPQHF
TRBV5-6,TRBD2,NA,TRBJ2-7,TGTGCCAGCAGCTTGGGGGCTAGCGGGAGGAAGTACGAGCAGTACTTC,CASSLGASGRKYEQYF
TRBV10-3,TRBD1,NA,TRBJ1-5,TGTGCCAACAGACAGGGACAGGGTTTATACCAGCCCCAGCATTTT,CANRQGQGLYQPQHF
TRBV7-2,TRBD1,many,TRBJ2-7,TGTGCCAGCAGCTTATGGACAGGGTCAAACCGTGGTGACGAGCAGTACTTC,CASSLWTGSNRGDEQYF
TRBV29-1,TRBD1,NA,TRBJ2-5,TGCAGCTTAGGGGGCGGCCGGTATATAGGGATGGAGACCCAGTACTTC,CSLGGGRYIGMETQYF
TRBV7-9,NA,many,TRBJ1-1,TGTGCCAGCAGCTTCGGAACGAACACTGAAGCTTTCTTT,CASSFGTNTEAFF
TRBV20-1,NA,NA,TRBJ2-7,TGCAGTGCTACCAGGGTGGAGGCCTACGAGCAGTACTTC,CSATRVEAYEQYF
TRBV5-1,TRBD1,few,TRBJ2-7,TGCGCCAGCAGCTTGGCCGGGACAGGGGGCTTTTACGAGCAGTACTTC,CASSLAGTGGFYEQYF
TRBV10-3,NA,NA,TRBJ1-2,TGTGCCATCAGTGACCATGACAGTCTTTTAAACTATGGCTACACCTTC,CAISDHDSLLNYGYTF